This TCR beta chain was documented in a study of cytomegalovirus exposure and HLA in healthy donors. In the study overall: The 120 validation repertoires, a later analysis reported, used the same platform as the 650 to 800 repertoires from the first cohort. Study-wide results and caveats: Researchers catalogued approximately 170 TCR beta chains as cytomegalovirus-associated. Testing in vitro showed a few CMV-associated chains specific for CMV antigens. Among TCR sequences, most were rare, though some public TCRs appeared in many donors.

The V segment lost 7 bases and the J segment 3 bases; nucleotides outside the gene matches: 25. CDR3 length: 21 residues. The germline CDR1 and CDR2 sequences are SQVTM and ANQGSEA. Produced via immunoSEQ multiplex PCR; TCRdb's table is partial and in-frame only. The profile covers over 150,000 clones, with 91% appearing a single time and 3% to 3.5% taken by the ten largest. With respect to this clone: Antigen unknown.

The receptor was isolated from a woman aged 18-35 years in good health and CMV-seropositive. The chain combines TRBV29-1 with TRBJ2-1, with TRBD2 matching over 12 bases. What was sequenced was PBMCs. This chain's CDR3 is CSGLLAGGSLNLPPIYNEQFF. The CDR3 coding sequence is TGCAGCGGGCTACTAGCGGGAGGTTCTTTAAACCTACCCCCAATCTACAATGAGCAGTTCTTC.